This T cell receptor beta chain is from a study of blood T cell repertoires in COVID-19. Unmatched junction bases numbered 16, after V lost 1 base and J lost 10 bases. The CDR3 length is 17 residues. CDR1 and CDR2 (germline): SGHVS, FQNEAQ. In the original processing: Amplification of reference gene primers provided the estimated nucleated cell counts. Assay used: immunoSEQ multiplex PCR; TCRdb lists only in-frame clones, some missing. V, J and clone size were drawn from that table, and D and trimming were deduced from the DNA. The profile shows approximately 150,000 clones, around 80% of them singletons.

The chain couples TRBV7-8 to TRBJ1-2, with 9 positions matching TRBD1. The TCR was taken from a human donor with acute or convalescent COVID-19. The donor label of this sample is uncertain. The material sequenced was peripheral blood. The chain's CDR3 is CASSLVGQGGSTATYTF. The CDR3 DNA is TGTGCCAGCAGCTTAGTGGGACAGGGAGGGAGCACAGCCACCTACACCTTC.